Each of the 20 T cell receptor beta chains below was sequenced from the same sample in a study of cytomegalovirus exposure and HLA in healthy donors. Amplification used 60 Vbeta primers and 13 Jbeta primers. Method: immunoSEQ multiplex PCR; TCRdb's copy keeps in-frame clones and lacks some. The sample yields approximately 100,000 clones, 75% seen once. Input material: PBMCs. The source is a man over 45 in good health and CMV-seronegative.

This chain connects TRBV4-1 to TRBJ1-4; 9 bases fit TRBD1. Germline assignment: CDR1 MGHRA and CDR2 YSYEKL. After removal of 5 bases from V and 5 bases from J, the junction contained 6 bases not matched to a gene. The CDR3 contains 15 residues. The CDR3 is CASSSGGTGNEKLFF. CDR3 sequence (DNA): TGCGCCAGCAGCTCAGGAGGGACAGGGAATGAAAAACTGTTTTTT.

The genes are TRBV10-1 and TRBJ2-1; a weak D match, TRBD2 (7 bases). Germline CDR1 WNHNN, CDR2 SYGVQD (reference sequence). Trimming left V 3 bases short and J 8 bases short, with 17 bases between. The CDR3 consists of 15 residues. The CDR3 coding sequence is TGCGCCAGCAGTGATAGTGGGGGGGCAAAGGATGAGCAGTTCTTC. Its translation: CASSDSGGAKDEQFF.

This clone was recorded a few times. The chain couples TRBV29-1 to TRBJ1-2; tentative D call: TRBD1 (5 bases). Per the germline V gene, CDR1 is SQVTM and CDR2 is ANQGSEA. V was trimmed by 5 bases and J by 4 bases, leaving 11 bases between them. The CDR3 runs 12 residues. CDR3 residues: CSVPGQGYGYTF. The CDR3 DNA reads TGCAGCGTTCCGGGCCAGGGCTATGGCTACACCTTC. Full variable domain (remainder filled in from reference TRBV29-1 and TRBJ1-2): SAVISQKPSRDICQRGTSLTIQCQVDSQVTMMFWYRQQPGQSLTLIATANQGSEATYESGFVIDKFPISRPNLTFSTLTVSNMSPEDSSIYLCSVPGQGYGYTFGSGTRLTVV.

The rearrangement joins TRBV6-1 to TRBJ2-6; D is possibly TRBD1 (5 bases). This CDR3 spans 14 amino acids. V shed 6 bases and J shed 0 bases, with 6 bases lying between them. Germline V gives CDR1 MNHNS, CDR2 SASEGT. CDR3: CASRDSSGANVLTF. CDR3 nucleotide sequence: TGTGCCAGCAGAGACAGCTCTGGGGCCAACGTCCTGACTTTC.

The gene calls are TRBV7-9 and TRBJ1-6; the D gene is possibly TRBD1 (5 bases). V dropped 6 bases and J dropped 4 bases, with 10 bases sitting between them. The CDR3 length is 14 residues. Germline V gives CDR1 SEHNR, CDR2 FQNEAQ (reference sequence). Here the CDR3 DNA reads TGTGCCAGCAGGATAGACAGTTATAATTCACCCCTCCACTTT. Protein product: CASRIDSYNSPLHF.

The CDR3 DNA reads TGCAGCGTTGTCATAACTAATGAAAAACTGTTTTTT. Its protein product is CSVVITNEKLFF. The chain combines TRBV29-1 with TRBJ1-4; no firm D call. V shed 4 bases and J shed 1 base, with 4 bases lying between them. Germline CDR1 reads SQVTM; CDR2 reads ANQGSEA. The CDR3 is 12 residues long.

This clone was observed a handful of times. The CDR3 nucleotides are TGCGCCAGTGGGACAGGGGCTCCCCTGGACGAGCAGTACTTC. Protein: CASGTGAPLDEQYF. This chain joins TRBV23-1 and TRBJ2-7; 10 bases are a match to TRBD1. TRBV23-1 is an ORF, with its function uncertain. There are 14 residues in the CDR3. The V and J ends lost 9 bases and 5 bases, in that order; junction bases with no gene match: 10.

This sequence joins TRBV19 and TRBJ1-1; the D is unclear. The germline V and J ends were trimmed by 6 bases and 4 bases, with 18 bases remaining between them. The CDR3 is 15 residues long. The germline V gene has CDR1 LNHDA and CDR2 SQIVND (reference sequence). The CDR3 sequence is CASRERWERPTEAFF. Here the CDR3 DNA reads TGTGCCAGTAGGGAGCGTTGGGAGAGGCCCACTGAAGCTTTCTTT. The full variable domain, completed using reference TRBV19 and TRBJ1-1, is DGGITQSPKYLFRKEGQNVTLSCEQNLNHDAMYWYRQDPGQGLRLIYYSQIVNDFQKGDIAEGYSVSREKKESFPLTVTSAQKNPTAFYLCASRERWERPTEAFFGQGTRLTVV.

This clone was seen a few times. The gene calls are TRBV18 and TRBJ1-1; D might be TRBD1 (5 bases). This CDR3 contains 14 residues. The V end was cut by 2 bases, the J end by 1 base, with 8 bases between. CDR1 and CDR2 (germline): KGHSH, LQKENI. CDR3 nucleotides: TGTGCCAGCTCACCATCACAGGAGAACACTGAAGCTTTCTTT. It translates to CASSPSQENTEAFF. The full variable domain, with the rest looked up from reference TRBV18 and TRBJ1-1, is NAGVMQNPRHLVRRRGQEARLRCSPMKGHSHVYWYRQLPEEGLKFMVYLQKENIIDESGMPKERFSAEFPKEGPSILRIQQVVRGDSAAYFCASSPSQENTEAFFGQGTRLTVV.

The rearrangement joins TRBV29-1 to TRBJ2-3, with 9 bases identical to TRBD2. The CDR3 is 16 amino acids. The ends lost 0 bases at V and 12 bases at J; junction bases unmatched: 16. Per germline, CDR1 SQVTM and CDR2 ANQGSEA. The CDR3: CSVEEGTPAPAGGQYF. DNA of the CDR3: TGCAGCGTTGAAGAAGGGACACCAGCCCCAGCGGGAGGTCAGTATTTT.

The rearrangement joins TRBV6-5 to TRBJ2-7; 8 positions agree with TRBD2. The CDR3 is 14 residues long. V lost 0 bases, J lost 3 bases, and 1 base stayed unmatched. Germline loops: CDR1 MNHEY, CDR2 SVGAGI. CDR3 DNA sequence: TGTGCCAGCAGTTACTCAAGCGGGGGCTACGAGCAGTACTTC. It codes for CASSYSSGGYEQYF.

This clone has more than one count but fewer than ten. The chain couples TRBV7-2 to TRBJ2-5, with 12 bases identical to TRBD1. The CDR3 is 19 amino acids. The V gene end was trimmed by 4 bases and the J gene end by 4 bases; junction bases not matched to a gene: 16. Germline CDR1 is SGHTA and CDR2 is FQGNSA. The chain's CDR3 is CASSSGTGGHGLAVETQYF. The CDR3 DNA follows: TGTGCCAGCAGCTCCGGGACAGGGGGCCACGGACTAGCGGTAGAGACCCAGTACTTC.

V usage is TRBV19 and J usage is TRBJ2-1; 8 nucleotides match TRBD2. The CDR3 spans 15 residues. From germline, CDR1 is LNHDA and CDR2 SQIVND (reference sequence). The V segment lost 7 bases and the J segment 5 bases; nucleotides outside the gene matches: 10. CDR3 in amino acids: CASTMGAGGHNEQFF. The CDR3 region has the DNA TGTGCCAGTACCATGGGCGCGGGAGGCCACAATGAGCAGTTCTTC.

This clone has just one count. The chain has TRBV7-2 and TRBJ2-5; 7 bases map to TRBD1. Germline trimming cut 5 bases from V and 5 bases from J; bases unmatched to any gene: 2. The CDR3 covers 12 residues. Germline V gives CDR1 SGHTA, CDR2 FQGNSA. CDR3 sequence: CASSIGGETQYF. Written as DNA, the CDR3 is TGTGCCAGCAGCATAGGGGGCGAGACCCAGTACTTC. Full variable domain (missing parts from reference TRBV7-2 and TRBJ2-5): GAGVSQSPSNKVTEKGKDVELRCDPISGHTALYWYRQSLGQGLEFLIYFQGNSAPDKSGLPSDRFSAERTGGSVSTLTIQRTQQEDSAVYLCASSIGGETQYFGPGTRLLVL.

The chain joins TRBV28 to TRBJ1-4, with D possibly being TRBD1 (6 bases). The CDR3 runs 13 residues. CDR1 is MDHEN and CDR2 is SYDVKM in the germline V gene. V was pared by 8 bases and J by 8 bases, with 15 bases between. The CDR3 spells CASGLGAHEKLFF. The CDR3 DNA follows: TGTGCCAGCGGACTGGGGGCGCACGAAAAACTGTTTTTT.

The V and J genes are TRBV7-9 and TRBJ2-3, with D perhaps matching TRBD1 (5 bases). CDR3 length equals 14 residues. Trimming cost V 5 bases and J 4 bases, with 13 bases left between them. Per germline, CDR1 SEHNR and CDR2 FQNEAQ (reference sequence). CDR3 bases: TGTGCCAGCAGCCGAGACAGTGCGGCAGATACGCAGTATTTT. It is translated as CASSRDSAADTQYF.

This chain links TRBV2 with TRBJ2-5; D is unclear. This CDR3 comprises 16 residues. CDR1 and CDR2 from the germline V gene are SNHLY and FYNNEI. With 8 bases removed from V and 4 bases from J, the gap between germline ends came to 23 bases. CDR3 loop: CASCPTQRTTRETQYF. The CDR3, as DNA: TGTGCCAGCTGTCCTACGCAGCGCACCACTCGAGAGACCCAGTACTTC.

The chain has TRBV7-2 and TRBJ2-5; 10 nucleotides align to TRBD1. After removal of 4 bases from V and 2 bases from J, the junction contained 4 bases not matched to a gene. The CDR3 is 15 amino acids. Germline-derived CDR1 and CDR2 are SGHTA and FQGNSA. CDR3 nucleotides: TGTGCCAGCAGCTCACCGGACAGGGGGCAAGAGACCCAGTACTTC. Residues: CASSSPDRGQETQYF.

This clone was found a few times. J is TRBJ2-4 and V is TRBV30; D is ambiguous. CDR3 size: 16 residues. Trimming removed 1 base from V and 0 bases from J, with 13 bases in between. From germline, CDR1 is GTSNPN and CDR2 SVGIG (reference sequence). The CDR3 sequence is CAWSGPTLLAKNIQYF. Written as DNA, the CDR3 is TGTGCCTGGAGTGGCCCTACTCTTCTAGCCAAAAACATTCAGTACTTC.

This rearrangement joins TRBV7-2 to TRBJ1-5; D gene ambiguous. The germline V gene encodes CDR1 SGHTA and CDR2 FQGNSA. Deletions cut 7 bases from V and 7 bases from J, with 14 bases between. This CDR3 has 13 amino acids. CDR3 coding DNA: TGTGCCAGCAACCTTAAATCAGGCCAGCCCCAGCATTTT. It codes for CASNLKSGQPQHF.